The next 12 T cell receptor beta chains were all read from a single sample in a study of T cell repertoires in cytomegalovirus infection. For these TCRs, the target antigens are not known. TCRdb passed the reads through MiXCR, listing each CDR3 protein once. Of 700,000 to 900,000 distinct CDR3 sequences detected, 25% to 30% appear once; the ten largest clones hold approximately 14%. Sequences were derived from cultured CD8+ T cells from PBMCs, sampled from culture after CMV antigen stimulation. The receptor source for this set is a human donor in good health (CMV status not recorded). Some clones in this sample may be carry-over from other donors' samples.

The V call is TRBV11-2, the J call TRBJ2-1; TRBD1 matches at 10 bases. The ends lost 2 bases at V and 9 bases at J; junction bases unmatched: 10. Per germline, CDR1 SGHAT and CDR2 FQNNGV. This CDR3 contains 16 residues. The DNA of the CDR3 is TGTGCCAGCAGCTTATGGACAGGGGGAAGGGAAGGTGAGCAGTTCTTC. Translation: CASSLWTGGREGEQFF. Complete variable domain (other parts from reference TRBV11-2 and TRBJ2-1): EAGVAQSPRYKIIEKRQSVAFWCNPISGHATLYWYQQILGQGPKLLIQFQNNGVVDDSQLPKDRFSAERLKGVDSTLKIQPAKLEDSAVYLCASSLWTGGREGEQFFGPGTRLTVL.

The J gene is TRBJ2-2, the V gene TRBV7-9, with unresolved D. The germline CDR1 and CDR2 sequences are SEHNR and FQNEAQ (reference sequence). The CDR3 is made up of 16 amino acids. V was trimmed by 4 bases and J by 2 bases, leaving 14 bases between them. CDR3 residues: CASSSNEEPNTGELFF. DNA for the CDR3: TGTGCCAGCAGCTCTAATGAGGAACCAAACACCGGGGAGCTGTTTTTT.

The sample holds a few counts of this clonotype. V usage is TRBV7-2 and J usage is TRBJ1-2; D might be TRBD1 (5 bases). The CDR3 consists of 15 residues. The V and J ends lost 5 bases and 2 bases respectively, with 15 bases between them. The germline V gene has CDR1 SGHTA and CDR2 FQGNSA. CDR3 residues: CASSPRGRWNYGYTF. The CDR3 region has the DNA TGTGCCAGCAGCCCGCGGGGGAGGTGGAACTATGGCTACACCTTC.

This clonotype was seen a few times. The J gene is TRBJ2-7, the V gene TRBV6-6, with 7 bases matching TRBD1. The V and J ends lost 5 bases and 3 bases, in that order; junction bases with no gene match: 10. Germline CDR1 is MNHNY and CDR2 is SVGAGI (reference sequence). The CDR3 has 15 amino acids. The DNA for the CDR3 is TGTGCCAGCAGTGACAGACAGGGACCTTTCTACGAGCAGTACTTC. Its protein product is CASSDRQGPFYEQYF.

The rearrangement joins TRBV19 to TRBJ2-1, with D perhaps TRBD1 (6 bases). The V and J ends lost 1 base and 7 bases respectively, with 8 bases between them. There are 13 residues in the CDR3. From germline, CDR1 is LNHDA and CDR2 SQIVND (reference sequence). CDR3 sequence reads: CASSIGGRNEQFF. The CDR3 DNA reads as TGTGCCAGTAGTATAGGGGGGCGGAATGAGCAGTTCTTC.

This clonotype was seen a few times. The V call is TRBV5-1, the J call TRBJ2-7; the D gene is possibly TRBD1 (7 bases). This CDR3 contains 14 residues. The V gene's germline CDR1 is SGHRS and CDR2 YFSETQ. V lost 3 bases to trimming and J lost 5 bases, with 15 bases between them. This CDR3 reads CASSSIQGGNEQYF. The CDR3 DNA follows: TGCGCCAGCAGCTCTATTCAGGGGGGCAACGAGCAGTACTTC.

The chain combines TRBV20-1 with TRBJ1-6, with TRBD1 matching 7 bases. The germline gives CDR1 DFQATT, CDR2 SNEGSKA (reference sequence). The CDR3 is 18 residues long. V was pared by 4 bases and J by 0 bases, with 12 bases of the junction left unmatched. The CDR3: CSATMTGSRSSYNSPLHF. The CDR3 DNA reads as TGCAGTGCTACGATGACAGGGAGCCGAAGCTCCTATAATTCACCCCTCCACTTT.

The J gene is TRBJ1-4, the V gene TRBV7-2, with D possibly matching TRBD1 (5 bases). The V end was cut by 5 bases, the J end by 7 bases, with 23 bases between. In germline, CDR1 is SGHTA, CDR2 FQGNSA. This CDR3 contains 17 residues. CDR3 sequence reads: CASSLLAATVDGEKLFF. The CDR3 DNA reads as TGTGCCAGCAGCCTACTGGCGGCGACAGTAGACGGTGAAAAACTGTTTTTT.

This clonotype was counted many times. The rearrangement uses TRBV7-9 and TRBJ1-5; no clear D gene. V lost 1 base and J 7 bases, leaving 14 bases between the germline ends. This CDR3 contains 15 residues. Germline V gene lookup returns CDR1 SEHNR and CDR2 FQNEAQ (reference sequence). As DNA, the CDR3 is TGTGCCAGCAGCTTAGGGAATCAGGACGGCCAGCCCCAGCATTTT. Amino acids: CASSLGNQDGQPQHF. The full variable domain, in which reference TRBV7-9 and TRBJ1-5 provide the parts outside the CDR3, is DTGVSQNPRHKITKRGQNVTFRCDPISEHNRLYWYRQTLGQGPEFLTYFQNEAQLEKSRLLSDRFSAERPKGSFSTLEIQRTEQGDSAMYLCASSLGNQDGQPQHFGDGTRLSIL.

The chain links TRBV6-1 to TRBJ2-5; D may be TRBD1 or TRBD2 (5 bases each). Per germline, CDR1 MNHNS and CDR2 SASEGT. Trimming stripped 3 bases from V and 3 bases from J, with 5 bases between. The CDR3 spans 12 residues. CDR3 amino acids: CASSEGEETQYF. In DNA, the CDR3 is TGTGCCAGCAGTGAGGGGGAAGAGACCCAGTACTTC.

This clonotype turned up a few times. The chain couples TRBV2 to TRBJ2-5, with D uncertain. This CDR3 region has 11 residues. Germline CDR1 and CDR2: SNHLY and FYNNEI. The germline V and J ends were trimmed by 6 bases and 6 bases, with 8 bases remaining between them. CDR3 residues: CASRGSKTQYF. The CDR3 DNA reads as TGTGCCAGCAGAGGCTCAAAGACCCAGTACTTC.

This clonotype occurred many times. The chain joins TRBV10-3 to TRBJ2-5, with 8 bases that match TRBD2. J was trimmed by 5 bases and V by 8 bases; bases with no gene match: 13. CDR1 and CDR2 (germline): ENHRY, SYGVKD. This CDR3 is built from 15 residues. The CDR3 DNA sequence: TGTGCCATCGGCTTGGGGCGGGGGGTAGCGGAGACCCAGTACTTC. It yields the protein CAIGLGRGVAETQYF.